This is a list of T cell receptor beta chains from one sample in a study of long-term antiretroviral therapy in people with HIV. Produced via immunoSEQ multiplex PCR; TCRdb's table is partial and in-frame only. Counted here are 20,000 to 25,000 clones, roughly four fifths occurring once; the ten biggest clones make up roughly 7%. Sequencing used unsorted PBMCs, obtained 1.5 years after starting antiretroviral therapy. These receptors were collected from a man aged 30 to 45 with HIV. CDR3s include the opening cysteine and the closing phenylalanine or tryptophan. The order of the fields is D gene, J gene, clone size, V gene, CDR3 DNA, CDR3 protein. A D gene is named only where the DNA matches it firmly. Clone size is shown for a subset of rows, as once, few, many or a class of expanded clone.

d_gene: TRBD2
j_gene: TRBJ2-3
abundance: NA
v_gene: TRBV19
CDR3nt: TGTGCCACCGACCAGCGGGGGGGCCTCGCAGATACGCAGTATTTT
CDR3aa: CATDQRGGLADTQYF

d_gene: TRBD2
j_gene: TRBJ2-5
abundance: NA
v_gene: TRBV9
CDR3nt: TGTGCCAGCAGCGTAGAGAGAGCGGGAGGGGAGACCCAGTACTTC
CDR3aa: CASSVERAGGETQYF

d_gene: TRBD1
j_gene: TRBJ1-6
abundance: NA
v_gene: TRBV28
CDR3nt: TGTGCCAGCCTCTCGCCAACCGGGACAGATTATAATTCACCCCTCCACTTT
CDR3aa: CASLSPTGTDYNSPLHF

d_gene: NA
j_gene: TRBJ1-3
abundance: NA
v_gene: TRBV9
CDR3nt: TGTGCCAGCAGCGTTCAGGAGCTCGGAAACACCATATATTTT
CDR3aa: CASSVQELGNTIYF

d_gene: TRBD1
j_gene: TRBJ2-7
abundance: NA
v_gene: TRBV28
CDR3nt: TGTGCCAGCAGTCCCTCCGGTATAGGGGGCGACGAGCAGTACTTC
CDR3aa: CASSPSGIGGDEQYF

d_gene: TRBD1
j_gene: TRBJ2-5
abundance: NA
v_gene: TRBV19
CDR3nt: TGTGCCAGTAGAGGGACCCACAGGGGTGGACAAGAGACCCAGTACTTC
CDR3aa: CASRGTHRGGQETQYF

d_gene: TRBD1
j_gene: TRBJ1-3
abundance: NA
v_gene: TRBV10-3
CDR3nt: TGTGCCATCAGTGAGACCCGACAGGGACGCTCTGGAAACACCATATATTTT
CDR3aa: CAISETRQGRSGNTIYF

d_gene: NA
j_gene: TRBJ2-7
abundance: once
v_gene: TRBV5-4
CDR3nt: TGTGCCAGCAGCTTCACCCTCGGGGAGCAGTACTTC
CDR3aa: CASSFTLGEQYF

d_gene: NA
j_gene: TRBJ1-6
abundance: NA
v_gene: TRBV30
CDR3nt: TGTGCCTGGAGTGTACAGGGAAATTCACCCCTCCACTTT
CDR3aa: CAWSVQGNSPLHF

d_gene: TRBD2
j_gene: TRBJ2-1
abundance: NA
v_gene: TRBV6-5
CDR3nt: TGTGCCAGCAGTTTCGGGGGGAGCTCCTACAATGAGCAGTTCTTC
CDR3aa: CASSFGGSSYNEQFF

d_gene: NA
j_gene: TRBJ1-4
abundance: NA
v_gene: TRBV6-5
CDR3nt: TGTGCCAGCAGTTATATGTATAATGAAAAACTGTTTTTT
CDR3aa: CASSYMYNEKLFF

d_gene: NA
j_gene: TRBJ1-5
abundance: NA
v_gene: TRBV15
CDR3nt: TGTGCCACCAGCACGGGGCCTAGCTATAGCAATCAGCCCCAGCATTTT
CDR3aa: CATSTGPSYSNQPQHF

d_gene: NA
j_gene: TRBJ1-5
abundance: once
v_gene: TRBV27
CDR3nt: TGTGCCAGCAGTTCCGGGCTATTGGGGAGCAATCAGCCCCAGCATTTT
CDR3aa: CASSSGLLGSNQPQHF

d_gene: TRBD2
j_gene: TRBJ2-2
abundance: NA
v_gene: TRBV19
CDR3nt: TGTGCCAGTAGTATCCTTGGGACTAGCGGGAGTCAACTCGGCGGGGAGCTGTTTTTT
CDR3aa: CASSILGTSGSQLGGELFF

d_gene: TRBD1
j_gene: TRBJ2-4
abundance: NA
v_gene: TRBV7-2
CDR3nt: TGTGCCAGCAGCTCCCCACAGGGGGCAGGGGCCAAAAACATTCAGTACTTC
CDR3aa: CASSSPQGAGAKNIQYF